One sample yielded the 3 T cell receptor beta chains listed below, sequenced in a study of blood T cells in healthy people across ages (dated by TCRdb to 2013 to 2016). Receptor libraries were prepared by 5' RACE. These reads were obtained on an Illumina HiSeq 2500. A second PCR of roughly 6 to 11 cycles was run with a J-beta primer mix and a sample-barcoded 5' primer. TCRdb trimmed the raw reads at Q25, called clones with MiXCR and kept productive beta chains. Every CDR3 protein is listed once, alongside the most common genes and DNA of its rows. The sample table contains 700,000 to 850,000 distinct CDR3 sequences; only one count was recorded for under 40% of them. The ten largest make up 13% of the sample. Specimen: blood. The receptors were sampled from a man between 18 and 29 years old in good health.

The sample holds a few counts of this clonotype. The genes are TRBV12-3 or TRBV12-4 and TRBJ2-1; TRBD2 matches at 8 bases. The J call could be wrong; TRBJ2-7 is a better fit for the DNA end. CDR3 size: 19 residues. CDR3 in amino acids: CASSFTPLGGGKSYNEQYF. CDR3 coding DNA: TGTGCCAGCAGTTTTACCCCCTTAGGCGGGGGGAAATCCTACAATGAGCAGTACTTC.

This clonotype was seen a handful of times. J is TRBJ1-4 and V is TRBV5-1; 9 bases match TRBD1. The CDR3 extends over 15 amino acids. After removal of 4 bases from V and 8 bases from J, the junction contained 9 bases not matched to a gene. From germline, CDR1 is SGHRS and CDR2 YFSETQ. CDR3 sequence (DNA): TGCGCCAGCAGCCTTGGGACAGGGTGGGTCGAAAAACTGTTTTTT. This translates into CASSLGTGWVEKLFF.

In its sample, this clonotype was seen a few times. The CDR3 spells CASSRGQGSYNEQYF. CDR3 DNA: TGCGCCAGCAGTCGAGGACAGGGTTCCTACAATGAGCAGTACTTC. This chain links TRBV4-3 with TRBJ2-1; 8 positions agree with TRBD1. The closer fit of TRBJ2-7 to the DNA end suggests the J call may be wrong. The CDR3 totals 15 residues. Germline CDR1 reads LGHNA; CDR2 reads YSLEER.